This entry lists 25 T cell receptor beta chains sequenced from one sample in a study of lymphopenia after photon versus proton radiotherapy. The repertoire was sequenced with immunoSEQ multiplex PCR; TCRdb's copy has only in-frame clones and lacks some. In the table there are approximately 62,000 clones, approximately 84% of which are singletons. The material sequenced was peripheral blood, taken from a patient treated with proton-based radiotherapy. The receptors shown here come from a man in his sixties with pancreatic cancer.

V and J are TRBV7-2 and TRBJ2-7; D remains ambiguous. V lost 0 bases and J lost 2, with 8 bases in between. Germline CDR1 SGHTA, CDR2 FQGNSA. The CDR3 spans 14 residues. The CDR3 nucleotides are TGTGCCAGCAGCTTAGCGCCAGCAGCCTACGAGCAGTACTTC. Protein product: CASSLAPAAYEQYF. Full variable domain (missing parts from reference TRBV7-2 and TRBJ2-7): GAGVSQSPSNKVTEKGKDVELRCDPISGHTALYWYRQSLGQGLEFLIYFQGNSAPDKSGLPSDRFSAERTGGSVSTLTIQRTQQEDSAVYLCASSLAPAAYEQYFGPGTRLTVT.

The chain uses TRBV28 and TRBJ2-3, with 12 bases matching TRBD2. Germline V CDR1 and CDR2: MDHEN, SYDVKM. The CDR3 is made up of 16 amino acids. V trimming: 6 bases; J trimming: 2 bases; junction bases outside the gene matches: 6. The CDR3 loop reads CASREGLAGPTDTQYF. The CDR3 nucleotides are TGTGCCAGCAGAGAGGGACTAGCGGGCCCCACAGATACGCAGTATTTT.

The rearrangement joins TRBV27 to TRBJ2-7; TRBD2 agrees at 11 bases. The CDR3 spans 15 residues. Germline-derived CDR1 and CDR2 are MNHEY and SMNVEV (reference sequence). The V and J ends lost 5 bases and 3 bases, in that order; junction bases with no gene match: 6. This CDR3 is CASSPGTSGLYEQYF. The CDR3 DNA sequence: TGTGCCAGCAGTCCTGGGACTAGCGGACTCTACGAGCAGTACTTC.

This clone was detected only a few times. The chain has TRBV11-1 and TRBJ2-2, with TRBD2 matching 7 bases. The CDR3 runs to 15 residues. Per the germline V gene, CDR1 is SGHAT and CDR2 is FQDESV (reference sequence). V was clipped by 3 bases and J by 1 base; unmatched bases: 2. The chain's CDR3 is CASSLLAGNTGELFF. CDR3 nucleotides: TGTGCCAGCAGCTTGTTAGCGGGGAACACCGGGGAGCTGTTTTTT.

In this sample, this clone turned up once. CDR3 nucleotides: TGTGCCAGCTCACGCGAAGGACAGGGGTATCAGCCCCAGCATTTT. This codes for CASSREGQGYQPQHF. V usage is TRBV18 and J usage is TRBJ1-5; 9 bases line up with TRBD1. V gave up 4 bases and J gave up 5 bases; unmatched junction bases: 6. Germline V gene sequence: CDR1 KGHSH, CDR2 LQKENI. This CDR3 is 15 amino acids long. Full variable domain (outside the CDR3, taken from reference TRBV18 and TRBJ1-5): NAGVMQNPRHLVRRRGQEARLRCSPMKGHSHVYWYRQLPEEGLKFMVYLQKENIIDESGMPKERFSAEFPKEGPSILRIQQVVRGDSAAYFCASSREGQGYQPQHFGDGTRLSIL.

The chain links TRBV7-2 to TRBJ2-7; 8 nucleotides align to TRBD1. Germline V CDR1 and CDR2: SGHTA, FQGNSA. CDR3 length: 13 amino acids. V shed 5 bases, J shed 6 bases, and the junction held 6 bases outside the gene matches. CDR3 coding DNA: TGTGCCAGCAGCCCCAGGACAGGGCTCGAGCAGTACTTC. This sequence encodes CASSPRTGLEQYF. The full variable domain, completed using reference TRBV7-2 and TRBJ2-7, is GAGVSQSPSNKVTEKGKDVELRCDPISGHTALYWYRQSLGQGLEFLIYFQGNSAPDKSGLPSDRFSAERTGGSVSTLTIQRTQQEDSAVYLCASSPRTGLEQYFGPGTRLTVT.

V is TRBV6-6 and J is TRBJ1-2; no clear D. Per germline, CDR1 MNHNY and CDR2 SVGAGI (reference sequence). Trimming shortened V by 6 bases and J by 8 bases, and 22 bases separated the two germline ends. The length of the CDR3 is 15 residues. CDR3 DNA sequence: TGTGCCAGCAGCCCTTTGCAACGGGCCGCGCAGGGCTACACCTTC. This translates into CASSPLQRAAQGYTF.

The chain joins TRBV5-1 to TRBJ1-1; D perhaps matches TRBD1 (6 bases). The CDR3 consists of 15 residues. Germline V gene sequence: CDR1 SGHRS, CDR2 YFSETQ. Trimming took off 0 bases at V and 3 bases at J, with 12 bases between the two ends. In nucleotides, the CDR3 is TGCGCCAGCAGCTTGGGGGGGGCTGAGGACACTGAAGCTTTCTTT. Translation: CASSLGGAEDTEAFF.

DNA of the CDR3: TGTGCCAGCAGGCGACAGGGTAGTAGGGCAGATACGCAGTATTTT. Translation: CASRRQGSRADTQYF. The V gene is TRBV2, the J gene TRBJ2-3, with 7 bases fitting TRBD1. With 6 bases clipped from V and 4 bases from J, the junction kept 10 bases outside the gene matches. CDR3 size: 15 residues. Germline lookup yields CDR1 SNHLY and CDR2 FYNNEI. Complete variable domain (other parts from reference TRBV2 and TRBJ2-3): EPEVTQTPSHQVTQMGQEVILRCVPISNHLYFYWYRQILGQKVEFLVSFYNNEISEKSEIFDDQFSVERPDGSNFTLKIRSTKLEDSAMYFCASRRQGSRADTQYFGPGTRLTVL.

The chain links TRBV30 to TRBJ1-1; 9 bases agree with TRBD1. The CDR3 length is 16 residues. From germline, CDR1 is GTSNPN and CDR2 SVGIG (reference sequence). With V trimmed by 1 base and J by 3 bases, 9 bases remained unmatched. CDR3 protein: CAWSAGTGRGHTEAFF. The CDR3, as DNA: TGTGCCTGGAGTGCCGGGACAGGGCGGGGGCACACTGAAGCTTTCTTT.

The genes are TRBV7-9 and TRBJ1-2, with 10 positions matching TRBD1. Germline trimming cut 1 base from V and 6 bases from J; bases unmatched to any gene: 5. CDR3 length equals 15 residues. CDR1 and CDR2 (germline): SEHNR, FQNEAQ (reference sequence). For the CDR3, the DNA is TGTGCCAGCAGCTTAGTAGGGACAGGGGCCGATGGCTACACCTTC. Its translation: CASSLVGTGADGYTF.

The V call is TRBV7-2, the J call TRBJ2-1, with 9 bases lining up with TRBD2. In germline, CDR1 is SGHTA, CDR2 FQGNSA. The length of the CDR3 is 15 residues. V lost 3 bases to trimming and J lost 2 bases; unmatched junction nucleotides: 2. The CDR3 loop reads CASSFSGSAYNEQFF. Here the CDR3 DNA reads TGTGCCAGCAGCTTTAGCGGGAGCGCCTACAATGAGCAGTTCTTC.

There are a few counts of this clone. The genes are TRBV19 and TRBJ1-5; possible D gene TRBD1, 5 bases. The CDR3 sequence is 12 residues long. Trimming took 5 bases from V and 7 from J, leaving 9 bases between them. CDR1 and CDR2 (germline): LNHDA, SQIVND (reference sequence). The CDR3 here is CASSRGLQPQHF. The CDR3 bases are TGTGCCAGTAGTCGGGGGTTGCAGCCCCAGCATTTT.

The V call is TRBV5-1, the J call TRBJ2-7; 9 bases map to TRBD1. This CDR3 is built from 16 residues. V shed 0 bases, J shed 6 bases, and the junction held 10 bases outside the gene matches. CDR1 and CDR2 from the germline V gene are SGHRS and YFSETQ. The CDR3 DNA is TGCGCCAGCAGCTTGGTACCCCCGGGACAGGGTGTCGAGCAGTACTTC. This encodes CASSLVPPGQGVEQYF.

This clone has just a few counts. The chain carries TRBV6-1 and TRBJ2-7; TRBD2 matches at 8 bases. Germline CDR1 is MNHNS and CDR2 is SASEGT. The V gene end was trimmed by 3 bases and the J gene end by 3 bases; junction bases not matched to a gene: 7. CDR3 length: 15 residues. The DNA for the CDR3 is TGTGCCAGCAGTGAGTTTGCGGGAGGATTCTACGAGCAGTACTTC. It yields the protein CASSEFAGGFYEQYF.

The chain is built from TRBV7-2 and TRBJ2-2; no clear D gene. The V gene lost 3 bases and the J gene lost 6 bases, with 8 bases spanning the gap. The CDR3 sequence is 13 residues long. The germline CDR1 and CDR2 sequences are SGHTA and FQGNSA. The CDR3 protein is CASSFVVPGELFF. The CDR3 DNA sequence: TGTGCCAGCAGCTTTGTGGTCCCCGGGGAGCTGTTTTTT.

This chain connects TRBV30 to TRBJ2-6, with 12 bases matching TRBD1. This CDR3 region has 17 residues. Trimming took 8 bases from V and 1 from J; bases not matched to a gene: 9. Per germline, CDR1 GTSNPN and CDR2 SVGIG (reference sequence). CDR3 nucleotides: TGTGCCCACCACAGGGACAGGGGGCTGTCTGGGGCCAACGTCCTGACTTTC. Protein: CAHHRDRGLSGANVLTF. The full variable domain, in which reference TRBV30 and TRBJ2-6 provide the parts outside the CDR3, is SQTIHQWPATLVQPVGSPLSLECTVEGTSNPNLYWYRQAAGRGLQLLFYSVGIGQISSEVPQNLSASRPQDRQFILSSKKLLLSDSGFYLCAHHRDRGLSGANVLTFGAGSRLTVL.

This clone was seen once. The J gene is TRBJ1-1, the V gene TRBV20-1, with no clear D. V was shortened by 5 bases and J by 1 base, with 5 bases between the two germline ends. Germline values: CDR1 DFQATT, CDR2 SNEGSKA (reference sequence). The CDR3 loop spans 11 amino acids. CDR3 protein: CSAGGNTEAFF. CDR3 bases: TGCAGTGCTGGTGGGAACACTGAAGCTTTCTTT.

This chain links TRBV7-9 with TRBJ1-4; TRBD1 might be the D (5 bases). The CDR3 is made up of 15 amino acids. In germline, CDR1 is SEHNR, CDR2 FQNEAQ (reference sequence). Trimming took off 5 bases at V and 8 bases at J, with 18 bases between the two ends. In DNA form, the CDR3 reads TGTGCCAGCAGCAGCAATCCGGGCCGGGGGGAAAAACTGTTTTTT. Translating it yields CASSSNPGRGEKLFF.

This chain connects TRBV5-1 to TRBJ2-7; D remains ambiguous. CDR3 length: 12 amino acids. Per the germline V gene, CDR1 is SGHRS and CDR2 is YFSETQ. Trimming pared 0 bases from V and 5 bases from J, leaving 6 bases between. The CDR3 sequence is CASSLGLNEQYF. The CDR3 DNA is TGCGCCAGCAGCTTGGGGCTCAACGAGCAGTACTTC.

Concerning this clone itself: Germline is not matched at one junction end, which may reflect a read error. The rearrangement links TRBV5-4 to TRBJ1-2; 9 bases are shared with TRBD1. Per germline, CDR1 SGHNT and CDR2 YYREEE (reference sequence). This CDR3 spans 13 amino acids. CDR3 bases: TGTGCCAGCAGCTTGGTGGGACAGGGACAAAAGTGGTTC. Translating gives CASSLVGQGQKWF. The whole variable domain, remainder taken from reference TRBV5-4 and TRBJ1-2, is ETGVTQSPTHLIKTRGQQVTLRCSSQSGHNTVSWYQQALGQGPQFIFQYYREEENGRGNFPPRFSGLQFPNYSSELNVNALELDDSALYLCASSLVGQGQKWFGSGTRLTVV.

J is TRBJ1-1 and V is TRBV19; D gene ambiguous. There are 13 residues in the CDR3. Trimming pared 9 bases from V and 0 bases from J, leaving 11 bases between. CDR1 and CDR2 (germline): LNHDA, SQIVND (reference sequence). The CDR3 sequence: CASSGGMNTEAFF. CDR3 bases: TGTGCCAGCTCTGGAGGGATGAACACTGAAGCTTTCTTT.

The table lists this clone with a few counts. This chain links TRBV9 with TRBJ2-4; 7 positions agree with TRBD1. The CDR3 runs to 15 residues. Germline assignment: CDR1 SGDLS and CDR2 YYNGEE. V lost 1 base and J lost 4; bases outside the gene matches: 5. The CDR3 loop reads CASSVTPGGKNIQYF. CDR3 DNA sequence: TGTGCCAGCAGCGTAACGCCAGGGGGAAAAAACATTCAGTACTTC.

The CDR3 DNA reads TGTGCCAGCAGGTACTCCGGGACAGGGGTTTGGTCCCAGCATTTT. This sequence encodes CASRYSGTGVWSQHF. This rearrangement joins TRBV2 to TRBJ1-5; the match to TRBD1 covers 10 bases. Germline values: CDR1 SNHLY, CDR2 FYNNEI. The CDR3 totals 15 residues. V shed 6 bases and J 11 bases; nucleotides not matched to a gene: 13.

V and J are TRBV29-1 and TRBJ1-2; D possibly corresponds to TRBD1 (6 bases). Germline lookup yields CDR1 SQVTM and CDR2 ANQGSEA. V lost 2 bases and J 6 bases, leaving 10 bases between the germline ends. There are 12 residues in the CDR3. CDR3 in amino acids: CSVETSGDGYTF. The CDR3 nucleotides are TGCAGCGTTGAAACCTCAGGGGATGGCTACACCTTC.